These 7 T cell receptor beta chains were all obtained from the same sample, sequenced in a study of tissue T cells after allogeneic stem cell transplantation. Produced via immunoSEQ multiplex PCR; TCRdb's table is partial and in-frame only. The sample carries roughly 50,000 clones, approximately 73% recorded once. Sequencing used sorted cells pooled from one or two spleens. The receptors were gathered from a pool of C57BL/6 mice in good health.

To note about this clone: The listed genes are named as in mouse. Read coverage stops 1 residue before the CDR3 terminus; the germline J gene supplies the remainder. The rearrangement joins TRBV4 to TRBJ2-5, with 8 bases fitting TRBD2. This CDR3 region has 14 residues. Trimming cost V 4 bases and J 1 base; bases outside gene matches: 1. Germline CDR1 reads LGHDT; CDR2 reads YNNKQL (reference sequence). The DNA read from the CDR3 is TGTGCCAGCAGCTCCTGGGGGGACCAAGACACCCAGTAC. It codes for CASSSWGDQDTQY. The CDR3 as a whole reads CASSSWGDQDTQYF.

Worth noting for this clone: Gene and germline names: mouse. The CDR3 end is not reached by the read, which stops 1 residue before it; the germline J gene fills it in. The rearrangement links TRBV15 to TRBJ1-1; weak D call: TRBD1 (5 bases). The CDR3 length is 11 residues. Trimming cost V 2 bases and J 10 bases, with 8 bases left between them. CDR1 is SGHND, CDR2 FRSKSL, per germline. The sequenced CDR3 bases are TGTGCCAGCAGTTTAAGGGGAGGAGTCTTC. Protein: CASSLRGGVF. The entire CDR3 sequence reads CASSLRGGVFF.

With respect to this clone: Genes here carry mouse names. With the read ending 1 residue before the CDR3 end, the germline J gene is used to fill in that end. The chain recombines TRBV19 with TRBJ2-1; 11 bases align to TRBD1. The CDR3 runs to 14 residues. Germline CDR1 and CDR2: FNHDT and SITEND (reference sequence). V was pared by 5 bases and J by 7 bases, with 5 bases of the junction left unmatched. The covered CDR3 bases are TGTGCCAGCAGGGGGGACAGGGGGAGAGCTGAGCAGTTC. Translation: CASRGDRGRAEQF. The CDR3, in full, reads CASRGDRGRAEQFF. Drawing the rest from reference TRBV19 and TRBJ2-1, the complete variable domain is GGIITQTPKFLIGQEGQKLTLKCQQNFNHDTMYWYRQDSGKGLRLIYYSITENDLQKGDLSEGYDASREKKSSFSLTVTSAQKNEMAVFLCASRGDRGRAEQFFGPGTRLTVL.

Points on this clone: Any gene name here is a mouse gene name. The read ends 1 residue shy of where the CDR3 ends; the end is completed using the germline J gene. This chain links TRBV19 with TRBJ2-7, with 12 bases fitting TRBD2. Germline CDR1 and CDR2: FNHDT and SITEND (reference sequence). This CDR3 is 14 amino acids long. V lost 6 bases, J lost 5 bases, and 6 bases stayed unmatched. The CDR3 here is CASTDWGGRHEQYF. The DNA read from the CDR3 is TGTGCCAGCACTGACTGGGGGGGCAGGCATGAACAGTAC.

Notes on this clone: Gene and germline names: mouse. The CDR3 extends 1 residue past the end of the read, so its final part is completed from the germline J gene. This chain uses TRBV24 with TRBJ2-1; no firm D call. V was pared by 2 bases and J by 2 bases, with 7 bases between. The CDR3 covers 14 residues. CDR1 and CDR2 (germline): KGHTA, FRNEEI. CDR3 DNA, as far as it was read: TGTGCCAGCAGTCTGATTGGATACTATGCTGAGCAGTTC. It encodes CASSLIGYYAEQF. The entire CDR3 sequence reads CASSLIGYYAEQFF.

To note about this clone: The junction departs from germline at one end; a sequencing error may be responsible. Here the gene names and germline are mouse. The read is 1 residue too short to cover the CDR3 end, so that end is filled in from the germline J gene. The chain combines TRBV20 with TRBJ2-7; the D call may be TRBD1 or TRBD2 (5 bases each). Germline CDR1 and CDR2: GFQATS and STVNSAI. The CDR3 is 11 residues long. Incomplete CDR3 DNA: TGTGGTGCTTGGGACGGCTATGAACAGTAC. Translation gives CGAWDGYEQY. In full, the CDR3 reads CGAWDGYEQYF.

This clone was counted between two and nine times. The genes and germline here are from mouse. The read terminates 1 residue before the CDR3 end, so the remaining end is supplied by the germline J gene. The chain joins TRBV16 to TRBJ2-7; D not resolved. The CDR3 runs 13 residues. V lost 0 bases and J lost 3, with 6 bases in between. The germline CDR1 and CDR2 sequences are SGHSA and FRNQAP. The DNA read from the CDR3 is TGTGCAAGCAGCTTAGAGACAAACTATGAACAGTAC. Translating gives CASSLETNYEQY. From start to end, the CDR3 is CASSLETNYEQYF.